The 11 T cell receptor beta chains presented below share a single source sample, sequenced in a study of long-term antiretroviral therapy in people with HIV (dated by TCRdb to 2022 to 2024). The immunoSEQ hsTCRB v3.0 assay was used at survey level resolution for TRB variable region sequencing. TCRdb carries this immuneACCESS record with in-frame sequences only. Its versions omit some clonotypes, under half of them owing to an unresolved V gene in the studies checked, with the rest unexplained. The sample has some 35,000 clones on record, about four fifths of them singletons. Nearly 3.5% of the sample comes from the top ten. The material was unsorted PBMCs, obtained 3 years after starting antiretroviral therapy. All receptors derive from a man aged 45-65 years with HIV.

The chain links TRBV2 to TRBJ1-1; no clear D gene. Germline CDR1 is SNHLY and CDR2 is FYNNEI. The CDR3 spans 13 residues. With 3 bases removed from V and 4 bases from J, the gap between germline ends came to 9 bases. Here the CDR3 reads CASSDWGSTEAFF. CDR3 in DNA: TGTGCCAGCAGTGATTGGGGTAGCACTGAAGCTTTCTTT.

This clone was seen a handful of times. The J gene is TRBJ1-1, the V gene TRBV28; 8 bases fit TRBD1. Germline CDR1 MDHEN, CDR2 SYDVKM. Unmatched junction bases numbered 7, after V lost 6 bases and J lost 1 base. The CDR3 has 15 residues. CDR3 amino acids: CASSRPGTGNTEAFF. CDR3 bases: TGTGCCAGCAGCCGTCCCGGGACAGGGAACACTGAAGCTTTCTTT. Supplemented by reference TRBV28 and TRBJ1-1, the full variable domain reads DVKVTQSSRYLVKRTGEKVFLECVQDMDHENMFWYRQDPGLGLRLIYFSYDVKMKEKGDIPEGYSVSREKKERFSLILESASTNQTSMYLCASSRPGTGNTEAFFGQGTRLTVV.

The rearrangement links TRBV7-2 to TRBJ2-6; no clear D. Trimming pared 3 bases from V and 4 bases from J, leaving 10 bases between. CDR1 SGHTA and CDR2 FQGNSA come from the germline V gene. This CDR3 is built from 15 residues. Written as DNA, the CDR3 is TGTGCCAGCAGCTTCTCAGGTGCCGGGGCCAACGTCCTGACTTTC. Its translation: CASSFSGAGANVLTF.

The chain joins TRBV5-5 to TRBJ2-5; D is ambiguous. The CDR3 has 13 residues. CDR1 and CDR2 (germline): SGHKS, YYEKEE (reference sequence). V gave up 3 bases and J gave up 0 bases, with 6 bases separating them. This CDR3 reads CASSWEYQETQYF. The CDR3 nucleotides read TGTGCCAGCAGCTGGGAATACCAAGAGACCCAGTACTTC.

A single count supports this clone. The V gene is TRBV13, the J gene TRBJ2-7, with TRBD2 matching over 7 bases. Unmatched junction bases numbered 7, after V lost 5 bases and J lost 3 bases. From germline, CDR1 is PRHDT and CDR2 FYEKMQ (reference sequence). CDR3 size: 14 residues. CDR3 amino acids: CASSGASGYYEQYF. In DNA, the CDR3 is TGTGCCAGCAGCGGCGCTAGCGGTTACTACGAGCAGTACTTC.

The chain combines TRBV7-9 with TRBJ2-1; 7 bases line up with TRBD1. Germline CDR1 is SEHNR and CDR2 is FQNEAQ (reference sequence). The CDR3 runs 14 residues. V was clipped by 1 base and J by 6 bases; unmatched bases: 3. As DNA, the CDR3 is TGTGCCAGCAGCTTAGGACAGGGTGTCAATGAGCAGTTCTTC. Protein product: CASSLGQGVNEQFF.

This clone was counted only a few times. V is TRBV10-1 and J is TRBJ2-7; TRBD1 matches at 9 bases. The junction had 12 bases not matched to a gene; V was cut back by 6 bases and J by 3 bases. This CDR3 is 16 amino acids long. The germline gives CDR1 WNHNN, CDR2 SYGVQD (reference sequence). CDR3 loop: CASRGQKDRGLYEQYF. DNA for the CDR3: TGCGCCAGCAGGGGCCAAAAGGACAGGGGCCTCTACGAGCAGTACTTC.

CDR3 sequence: CTTSANYGYTF. The CDR3 DNA sequence: TGCACCACCAGCGCCAACTATGGCTACACCTTC. The rearrangement uses TRBV20-1 and TRBJ1-2; D not resolved. The germline gives CDR1 DFQATT, CDR2 SNEGSKA (reference sequence). The CDR3 consists of 11 residues.

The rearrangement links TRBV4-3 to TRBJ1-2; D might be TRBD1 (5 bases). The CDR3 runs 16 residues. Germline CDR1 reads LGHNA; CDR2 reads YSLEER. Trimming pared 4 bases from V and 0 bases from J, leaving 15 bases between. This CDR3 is CASSPDATGSNYGYTF. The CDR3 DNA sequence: TGCGCCAGCAGCCCAGATGCAACAGGTTCTAACTATGGCTACACCTTC.

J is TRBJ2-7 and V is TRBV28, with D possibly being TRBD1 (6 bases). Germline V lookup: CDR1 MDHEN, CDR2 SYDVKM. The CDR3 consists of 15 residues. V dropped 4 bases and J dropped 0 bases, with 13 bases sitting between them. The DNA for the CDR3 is TGTGCCAGCAGTTGGCTGACGGACAGCTCCTACGAGCAGTACTTC. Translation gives CASSWLTDSSYEQYF.

CDR3 region: CASSKGKSTGETYEQYF. DNA of the CDR3: TGTGCCAGCAGCAAAGGGAAGTCAACAGGGGAGACCTACGAGCAGTACTTC. The J gene is TRBJ2-7, the V gene TRBV21-1; TRBD1 is the table's D call and was not checked against the DNA. TRBV21-1 is labeled a pseudogene. The CDR3 covers 17 residues.